The 16 T cell receptor beta chains in this list originate from one sample, sequenced in a study of T-cell memory formation after mild COVID-19. TCRdb re-analysed the 5' RACE reads in MiXCR, keeping a single row per CDR3 protein. The sample records around 340,000 distinct CDR3 sequences, over 20% being singletons. Sequencing input: PBMCs or a T cell subset sorted from them (not recorded which). These receptors were obtained from an adult woman who had mild COVID-19 (a few samples of this study predate the infection). Cell type and time point are not known.

V is TRBV29-1 and J is TRBJ2-3; D is undetermined. The CDR3 is made up of 13 amino acids. V was shortened by 7 bases and J by 0 bases, with 11 bases between the two germline ends. Germline CDR1 is SQVTM and CDR2 is ANQGSEA. CDR3: CSASPRSTDTQYF. The DNA for the CDR3 is TGCAGCGCCTCACCGAGGAGCACAGATACGCAGTATTTT.

This clonotype came up a few times. The chain is built from TRBV3-1 and TRBJ2-5; unclear D gene. The V gene lost 5 bases and the J gene lost 4 bases, with 11 bases spanning the gap. Germline loops: CDR1 LGHDT, CDR2 YNNKEL (reference sequence). The CDR3 spans 13 residues. CDR3 sequence: CASSNLGLETQYF. The DNA for the CDR3 is TGTGCCAGCAGCAACTTGGGCCTAGAGACCCAGTACTTC.

There are a few counts of this clonotype. V is TRBV7-2 and J is TRBJ2-1; D perhaps matches TRBD1 (5 bases). This CDR3 region has 14 residues. Germline CDR1 and CDR2: SGHTA and FQGNSA. With 7 bases removed from V and 6 bases from J, the gap between germline ends came to 16 bases. The CDR3 coding sequence is TGTGCCAGCAATTGGGCAGGGATAATCAATGAGCAGTTCTTC. It encodes CASNWAGIINEQFF.

This clonotype was recorded a few times. The V gene is TRBV24-1, the J gene TRBJ1-1; perhaps TRBD1 as D (5 bases). Germline loops: CDR1 KGHDR, CDR2 SFDVKD. Trimming took 6 bases from V and 7 from J, leaving 11 bases between them. The CDR3 totals 12 residues. CDR3 bases: TGTGCCACCAGTTTAGGAGGGGTTGAAGCTTTCTTT. Protein product: CATSLGGVEAFF.

V is TRBV4-3 and J is TRBJ1-6; D unclear. Germline loops: CDR1 LGHNA, CDR2 YSLEER. The CDR3 spans 13 residues. With 2 bases removed from V and 6 bases from J, the gap between germline ends came to 5 bases. The CDR3 DNA is TGCGCCAGCAGCCAACAGAGTAATTCACCCCTCCACTTT. Translation gives CASSQQSNSPLHF.

The table lists this clonotype with a few counts. The chain joins TRBV9 to TRBJ2-1, with D possibly TRBD1 on 6 matching bases. The germline V gene has CDR1 SGDLS and CDR2 YYNGEE. The CDR3 has 15 amino acids. V lost 1 base, J lost 6 bases, and 14 bases lay in between. As DNA, the CDR3 is TGTGCCAGCAGCGTACAAGGACAGACTACCAATGAGCAGTTCTTC. Its protein is CASSVQGQTTNEQFF.

This clonotype was detected a few times. This chain joins TRBV6-1 and TRBJ2-5, with 8 bases identical to TRBD1. V shed 6 bases and J 5 bases; nucleotides not matched to a gene: 11. Germline V gives CDR1 MNHNS, CDR2 SASEGT. The CDR3 has 15 residues. CDR3 DNA sequence: TGTGCCAGCAGCGAGGGCCCGACAGGGGCCGAGACCCAGTACTTC. Protein: CASSEGPTGAETQYF.

This clonotype was picked up a small number of times. The chain employs TRBV4-1 and TRBJ1-1, with D perhaps matching TRBD1 (5 bases). This CDR3 contains 16 residues. Trimming took off 0 bases at V and 2 bases at J, with 13 bases between the two ends. Germline V gene data show CDR1 as MGHRA and CDR2 as YSYEKL. CDR3 loop: CASSQDGTWVNTEAFF. The CDR3 nucleotides read TGCGCCAGCAGCCAAGATGGGACGTGGGTCAACACTGAAGCTTTCTTT.

CDR3 residues: CASSPIAGTDQETQYF. The CDR3 DNA sequence: TGTGCCAGCAGCCCCATCGCGGGGACAGATCAAGAGACCCAGTACTTC. The chain joins TRBV7-6 to TRBJ2-5; a weak D match, TRBD1 (7 bases). CDR3 size: 16 residues. In germline, CDR1 is SGHVS, CDR2 FNYEAQ. V dropped 5 bases and J dropped 2 bases, with 18 bases sitting between them.

This clonotype was counted a few times. The chain links TRBV6-5 to TRBJ1-3; D remains unclear. V gave up 8 bases and J gave up 0 bases, with 8 bases separating them. Germline CDR1 and CDR2: MNHEY and SVGAGI. CDR3 length equals 13 residues. The CDR3 coding sequence is TGTGCCAGCGAACCGTCCTCTGGAAACACCATATATTTT. This gives the protein CASEPSSGNTIYF.

The chain has TRBV29-1 and TRBJ2-1, with D possibly matching TRBD1 (5 bases). CDR3 length: 14 amino acids. The V and J ends lost 2 bases and 5 bases respectively, with 13 bases between them. CDR1 and CDR2 (germline): SQVTM, ANQGSEA. In nucleotides, the CDR3 is TGCAGCGTTGAAATGGCAGGGATGCACAATGAGCAGTTCTTC. It yields the protein CSVEMAGMHNEQFF.

This clonotype showed up just once. The chain couples TRBV24-1 to TRBJ1-1, with unresolved D. In germline, CDR1 is KGHDR, CDR2 SFDVKD. V lost 7 bases and J lost 2, with 10 bases in between. The CDR3 is made up of 13 amino acids. The CDR3 coding sequence is TGTGCCACCAGGGAAAGATTTAACACTGAAGCTTTCTTT. Amino acids: CATRERFNTEAFF.

The chain couples TRBV7-9 to TRBJ2-7; 9 nucleotides match TRBD1. Germline assignment: CDR1 SEHNR and CDR2 FQNEAQ (reference sequence). The length of the CDR3 is 14 residues. The trim removed 2 bases at V and 5 bases at J, leaving 4 bases unmatched. The CDR3 DNA sequence: TGTGCCAGCAGCTTAAGGGACAGGGCCGACGAGCAGTACTTC. Its protein is CASSLRDRADEQYF.

This clonotype has more than one count but fewer than ten. The chain uses TRBV6-2 or TRBV6-3 and TRBJ2-1; the D is unclear. The germline V gene has CDR1 MNHEY and CDR2 SVGEGT. The germline V and J ends were trimmed by 6 bases and 3 bases, with 12 bases remaining between them. CDR3 length: 14 residues. The CDR3 nucleotides are TGTGCCAGCAGATACCCTGGGATCTACAATGAGCAGTTCTTC. This gives the protein CASRYPGIYNEQFF.

The sample holds a few counts of this clonotype. The gene calls are TRBV7-9 and TRBJ1-1; no reliable D call. The CDR3 has 15 amino acids. V lost 2 bases and J lost 1, with 11 bases in between. Germline V CDR1 and CDR2: SEHNR, FQNEAQ (reference sequence). The chain's CDR3 is CASSLFDLGNTEAFF. CDR3 nucleotides: TGTGCCAGCAGCTTATTTGACCTGGGGAACACTGAAGCTTTCTTT.

The V and J genes are TRBV7-2 and TRBJ2-1; D may match TRBD1 or TRBD2 (5 bases each). CDR1 SGHTA and CDR2 FQGNSA come from the germline V gene. The V gene lost 6 bases and the J gene lost 10 bases, with 16 bases spanning the gap. CDR3 length: 13 residues. CDR3 nucleotide sequence: TGTGCCAGCAGGAGGTACGTGGGGGAGGAGCAGTTCTTC. This sequence encodes CASRRYVGEEQFF.